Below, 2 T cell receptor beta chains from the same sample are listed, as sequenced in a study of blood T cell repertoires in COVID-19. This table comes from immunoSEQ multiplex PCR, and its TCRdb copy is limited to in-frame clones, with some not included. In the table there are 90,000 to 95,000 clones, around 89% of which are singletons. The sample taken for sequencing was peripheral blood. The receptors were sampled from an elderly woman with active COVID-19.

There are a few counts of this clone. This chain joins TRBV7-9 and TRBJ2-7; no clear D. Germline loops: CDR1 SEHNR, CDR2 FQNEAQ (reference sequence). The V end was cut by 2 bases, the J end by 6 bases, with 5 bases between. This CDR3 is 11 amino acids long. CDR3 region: CASSLILEQYF. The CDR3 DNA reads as TGTGCCAGCAGCTTAATCCTCGAGCAGTACTTC.

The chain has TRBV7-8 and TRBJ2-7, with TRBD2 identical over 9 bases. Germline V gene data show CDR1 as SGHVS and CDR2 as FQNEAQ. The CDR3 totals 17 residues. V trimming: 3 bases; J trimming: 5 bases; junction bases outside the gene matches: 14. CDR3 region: CASSFIAGGLGKNEQYF. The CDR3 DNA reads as TGTGCCAGCAGCTTTATCGCGGGAGGGTTGGGCAAAAACGAGCAGTACTTC.